Listed below are T cell receptor beta chains from one sample, sequenced in a study of cytomegalovirus exposure and HLA in healthy donors. Profiling relied on immunoSEQ multiplex PCR, and the TCRdb table lists in-frame clones only, not all of them. The sample consists of around 150,000 clones, around three fifths of them appearing once. Sequencing used PBMCs. These receptor sequences come from a male donor in good health and CMV-seronegative. Each CDR3 is given with its conserved first and last residue. The order of the fields is clone size, J gene, V gene, D gene, CDR3 DNA, CDR3 protein. D genes are given only for firm matches. Size is stated for part of the rows, as once, few or many counts, or as a class when the clone is expanded.

- | TRBJ2-1 | TRBV28 | - | TGTGCCAGCAGGGGCAACGCCTACAATGAGCAGTTCTTC | CASRGNAYNEQFF
- | TRBJ1-4 | TRBV4-1 | - | TGCGCCAGCAGCCAATTAGGGGCAACTAATGAAAAACTGTTTTTT | CASSQLGATNEKLFF
once | TRBJ2-7 | TRBV6-6 | TRBD1 | TGTGCCAGCAGTTACGGGGGGACAGGGCTTCTCGAGCAGTACTTC | CASSYGGTGLLEQYF
- | TRBJ2-3 | TRBV5-1 | TRBD1 | TGCGCCAGCAGCTTGGAGATTTTGACAGGGGGCTTAACAGATACGCAGTATTTT | CASSLEILTGGLTDTQYF
- | TRBJ2-7 | TRBV25-1 | - | TGTGCCAGCAGTGGAGACAATAGGGGTAGGTACGAGCAGTACTTC | CASSGDNRGRYEQYF
- | TRBJ2-7 | TRBV13 | TRBD2 | TGTGCCAGCAGCTTAGGCCGCGCTAGCGGGTCCTTCGAGCAGTACTTC | CASSLGRASGSFEQYF
few | TRBJ1-6 | TRBV5-1 | TRBD1 | TGCGCCAGCACCGCGGGACAGAATAATTCACCCCTCCACTTT | CASTAGQNNSPLHF
- | TRBJ1-2 | TRBV7-9 | - | TGCGCCAGCAGCTTAGTCCCGGACTCACTATTCTTC | CASSLVPDSLFF
- | TRBJ1-1 | TRBV6-5 | - | TGTGCCAGCAGCCGGGATCCCGGGAAAGCTTTCTTT | CASSRDPGKAFF
- | TRBJ1-1 | TRBV6-6 | - | TGTGCCAGCAGTCCCGAGGCAGGGGTCACTGAAGCTTTCTTT | CASSPEAGVTEAFF
- | TRBJ2-7 | TRBV27 | - | TGTGCCAGCAGTTTATCGCTAGCCACGAGCGGCTACGAGCAGTACTTC | CASSLSLATSGYEQYF
once | TRBJ2-1 | TRBV5-1 | TRBD1 | TGCGCCAGCAGCCCCGGGACAGCCTCCTACAATGAGCAGTTCTTC | CASSPGTASYNEQFF
- | TRBJ1-5 | TRBV2 | TRBD1 | TGTGCCAGCAGCCTTGGACAGGGCGAACAGCCCCAGCATTTT | CASSLGQGEQPQHF